This T cell receptor beta chain emerged from a study of vaccination and CD4 T cells after COVID-19. Study details: Everyone enrolled got two doses of BNT162b2 or mRNA-1273 vaccine.

Treatment given: roughly 10-day PBMC culture with coronavirus spike peptide pools or control peptides (ViraFEST assay). Half the growth medium was swapped for new IL-2 medium on days 3 and 7. The Oncomine TCR Beta short-read assay sequenced DNA from cultured CD4+ T cells. From CD4+ T cells that had been cultured, genomic DNA was extracted. One entry per CDR3 protein results from TCRdb running MiXCR on the PCR reads. This sample yields about 22,000 distinct CDR3 sequences, of which about 33% are seen a single time; roughly an eighth belongs to the top ten. This clonotype was detected a few times. Antigen: not known. The trim removed 4 bases at V and 0 bases at J, leaving 2 bases unmatched. Germline lookup yields CDR1 SGHTA and CDR2 FQGNSA. This CDR3 region has 14 residues.

The TCR sequence derives from a human donor with COVID-19. The chain links TRBV7-2 to TRBJ1-2, with 7 nucleotides matching TRBD1. Sequenced input: cultured CD4+ T cells from blood. CDR3 residues: CASSWDSPNYGYTF. Here the CDR3 DNA reads TGTGCCAGCAGCTGGGACAGCCCTAACTATGGCTACACCTTC.